These 22 T cell receptor beta chains were all obtained from the same sample, sequenced in a study of T cells expressing NK-cell markers. TCRdb reprocessed the 5' RACE reads, keeping one entry per CDR3 protein, no DNA. The table gives some 110,000 distinct CDR3 sequences; the top ten clones make up around 20% of it. The sequenced sample was blood T cells: a sorted CD56 or NKG2C T cell subset, CD4+ or CD8+ T cells, or bulk PBMC T cells (not recorded which). These receptors all come from a woman aged 18 to 75 in good health.

V and J are TRBV21-1 and TRBJ2-1; the D gene TCRdb calls, TRBD1, cannot be checked with no DNA. TRBV21-1 is marked as a pseudogene. This CDR3 region has 16 residues. The CDR3 protein is CASSKDPLRTGDEQFF.

CDR3 sequence: CSARDLVQGDLTQYF. The chain couples TRBV20-1 to TRBJ2-5; TCRdb returns TRBD1, unconfirmable since there is no DNA. CDR3 length: 15 residues. Germline assignment: CDR1 DFQATT and CDR2 SNEGSKA (reference sequence).

V is TRBV7-9 and J is TRBJ2-5; as DNA is missing, the TRBD1 call by TCRdb cannot be tested. The CDR3 is 16 residues long. Germline assignment: CDR1 SEHNR and CDR2 FQNEAQ (reference sequence). The CDR3 reads CASSTTPNRARETQYF.

The chain employs TRBV6-5 and TRBJ1-1. The CDR3 loop spans 13 amino acids. Per germline, CDR1 MNHEY and CDR2 SVGAGI. The CDR3 loop reads CASSYASDLEAFF.

The chain couples TRBV20-1 to TRBJ2-1; TCRdb selects TRBD2, and the lack of DNA leaves this call unchecked. CDR1 DFQATT and CDR2 SNEGSKA come from the germline V gene (reference sequence). This CDR3 is built from 14 residues. This CDR3 is CSARGLESYNEQFF.

The V gene is TRBV4-3, the J gene TRBJ2-7; checking the TCRdb D call of TRBD2 is not possible without DNA. The CDR3 is 17 amino acids. The germline CDR1 and CDR2 sequences are LGHNA and YSLEER. CDR3 residues: CASSQGSGSGPTYEQYF.

This CDR3 is CASSKGTGAQETQYF. V is TRBV7-9 and J is TRBJ2-5; TCRdb gives TRBD1 as the D gene, but with no DNA this cannot be confirmed. Germline CDR1 SEHNR, CDR2 FQNEAQ (reference sequence). This CDR3 comprises 15 residues.

The V call is TRBV5-5, the J call TRBJ1-5; the D call from TCRdb, TRBD1, cannot be confirmed without DNA. Germline V gene data show CDR1 as SGHKS and CDR2 as YYEKEE (reference sequence). The CDR3 runs 14 residues. CDR3 loop: CASSKDRASQPQHF.

J is TRBJ1-1 and V is TRBV7-8; TCRdb outputs TRBD1, but without DNA this stays unchecked. The CDR3 extends over 15 amino acids. Germline CDR1 is SGHVS and CDR2 is FQNEAQ. The chain's CDR3 is CASSLMGGMNTEAFF.

The chain couples TRBV25-1 to TRBJ2-7; TCRdb's D gene call, TRBD1, goes unchecked for lack of DNA. This CDR3 has 14 residues. Germline V gene sequence: CDR1 MGHDK, CDR2 SYGVNS. The CDR3 spells CASSEFYRGYEQYF.

The chain recombines TRBV6-1 with TRBJ1-3. The CDR3 totals 13 residues. Germline V gives CDR1 MNHNS, CDR2 SASEGT. The CDR3 reads CASGLSSGNTIYF.

The V gene is TRBV4-1, the J gene TRBJ2-1; TCRdb lists TRBD1, though no DNA is available to test this call. The CDR3 length is 13 residues. From germline, CDR1 is MGHRA and CDR2 YSYEKL. This CDR3 is CASSHGGYNEQFF.

The V and J genes are TRBV27 and TRBJ1-5; lacking DNA, the TRBD1 call made by TCRdb goes unchecked. Germline assignment: CDR1 MNHEY and CDR2 SMNVEV (reference sequence). The CDR3 length is 14 residues. CDR3 residues: CASSPTGGGQPQHF.

This chain joins TRBV13 and TRBJ1-1. CDR3 length equals 12 residues. CDR1 is PRHDT, CDR2 FYEKMQ, per germline (reference sequence). CDR3 in amino acids: CASSSHNTEAFF.

V is TRBV5-1 and J is TRBJ2-1; there is no DNA to check the TCRdb D call of TRBD2. This CDR3 is 15 amino acids long. The germline CDR1 and CDR2 sequences are SGHRS and YFSETQ. The CDR3 is CASSLATSGSYEQFF. Combining the CDR3 with reference TRBV5-1 and TRBJ2-1 gives the whole variable domain KAGVTQTPRYLIKTRGQQVTLSCSPISGHRSVSWYQQTPGQGLQFLFEYFSETQRNKGNFPGRFSGRQFSNSRSEMNVSTLELGDSALYLCASSLATSGSYEQFFGPGTRLTVL.

V usage is TRBV7-9 and J usage is TRBJ1-2; TCRdb designates TRBD1, a call that cannot be tested without DNA. The CDR3 is 14 residues long. Germline lookup yields CDR1 SEHNR and CDR2 FQNEAQ (reference sequence). CDR3 in amino acids: CASSPIGGDYGYTF.

J is TRBJ1-1 and V is TRBV6-5. Germline lookup yields CDR1 MNHEY and CDR2 SVGAGI. This CDR3 has 11 amino acids. CDR3 sequence reads: CASREGWAAFF.

The chain combines TRBV20-1 with TRBJ2-1. Germline V gives CDR1 DFQATT, CDR2 SNEGSKA (reference sequence). The CDR3 length is 11 residues. CDR3 sequence reads: CSARLINEQFF.

The rearrangement joins TRBV20-1 to TRBJ1-2. This CDR3 is built from 13 residues. Germline V lookup: CDR1 DFQATT, CDR2 SNEGSKA (reference sequence). CDR3 residues: CSAATDQKDGYTF.

The CDR3 sequence: CASSPYGSSGEETQYF. This chain connects TRBV12-3 or TRBV12-4 to TRBJ2-5; TCRdb returns TRBD2, unconfirmable since there is no DNA. The length of the CDR3 is 16 residues.

The rearrangement joins TRBV20-1 to TRBJ2-3; as DNA is missing, the TRBD1 call by TCRdb cannot be tested. Germline CDR1 DFQATT, CDR2 SNEGSKA (reference sequence). CDR3 length equals 16 residues. CDR3 sequence reads: CSARDIPGGYTDTQYF.

The V and J genes are TRBV2 and TRBJ2-5; TCRdb selects TRBD1, and the lack of DNA leaves this call unchecked. Per germline, CDR1 SNHLY and CDR2 FYNNEI. The CDR3 runs to 15 residues. Here the CDR3 reads CASSVGTGGQETQYF.